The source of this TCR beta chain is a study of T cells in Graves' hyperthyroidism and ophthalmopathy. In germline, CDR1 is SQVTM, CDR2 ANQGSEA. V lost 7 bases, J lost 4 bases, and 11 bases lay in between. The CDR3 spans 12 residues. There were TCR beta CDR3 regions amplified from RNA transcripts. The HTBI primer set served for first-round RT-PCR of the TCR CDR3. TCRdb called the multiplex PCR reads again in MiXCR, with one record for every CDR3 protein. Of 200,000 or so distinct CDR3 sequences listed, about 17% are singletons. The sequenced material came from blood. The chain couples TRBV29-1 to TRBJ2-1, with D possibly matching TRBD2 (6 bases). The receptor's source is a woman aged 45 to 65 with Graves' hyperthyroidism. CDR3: CSGEEGYNEQFF. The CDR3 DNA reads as TGCAGCGGGGAGGAAGGGTACAATGAGCAGTTCTTC.